This TCR beta chain emerged from a study of blood T cell repertoires in COVID-19. TCRdb keeps only in-frame clones here, not all; method: immunoSEQ multiplex PCR. Of around 150,000 clones in the sample, approximately 82% were seen once. The CDR3 loop spans 15 amino acids. Unmatched junction bases numbered 7, after V lost 3 bases and J lost 5 bases. CDR1 is SGDLS, CDR2 YYNGEE, per germline. The specimen sequenced was peripheral blood. This clonotype was obtained from a woman between 50 and 59 years old in a cohort sampled during active or convalescent COVID-19. The chain links TRBV9 to TRBJ2-3, with 9 bases aligning to TRBD2. In nucleotides, the CDR3 is TGTGCCAGCAGCGGATGGCGGGGGGGCAAAGATACGCAGTATTTT. Translated, it gives CASSGWRGGKDTQYF.